A single sample gave rise to the 27 T cell receptor beta chains below, sequenced in a study of blood T cells in healthy people across ages. Through a sample-barcoded 5' primer and a J-beta primer mix, a second PCR was run for 7 to 11 cycles. TCRdb redid the calling of the 5' RACE reads with MiXCR, one entry per CDR3 protein. The sample carries around 500,000 distinct CDR3 sequences, around 50% recorded once. The sample consisted of blood. These receptors all stem from a man older than 75 in good health.

Ten or more counts support this clonotype. The CDR3 region has the DNA TGTGCCACCAGCAGGGGACAGGGGGCTTTGTACACTGAAGCTTTCTTT. The encoded protein is CATSRGQGALYTEAFF. This rearrangement joins TRBV15 to TRBJ1-1, with TRBD1 matching 12 bases. CDR3 size: 16 residues. The trim removed 3 bases at V and 3 bases at J, leaving 5 bases unmatched. Germline values: CDR1 LNHNV, CDR2 YYDKDF (reference sequence).

The chain uses TRBV20-1 and TRBJ1-1; 8 bases fit TRBD1. CDR1 and CDR2 from the germline V gene are DFQATT and SNEGSKA (reference sequence). V gave up 2 bases and J gave up 4 bases; unmatched junction bases: 3. This CDR3 has 13 residues. The CDR3 region is CSARTGGTTEAFF. DNA for the CDR3: TGCAGTGCTAGAACAGGGGGAACCACTGAAGCTTTCTTT.

The V and J genes are TRBV7-2 and TRBJ2-1, with D tentatively TRBD1 (6 bases). The CDR3 is made up of 14 amino acids. Trimming pared 6 bases from V and 13 bases from J, leaving 22 bases between. Germline V gene lookup returns CDR1 SGHTA and CDR2 FQGNSA. CDR3 protein: CASSSHTGNSEQFF. DNA of the CDR3: TGTGCCAGCAGTAGCCATACAGGGAATTCGGAACAGTTCTTC.

In its sample, this clonotype was seen a few times. The CDR3 DNA reads TGTGCCAGCTTCTCTCCGGGAATTGAGTATGGCTACACCTTC. Translating gives CASFSPGIEYGYTF. This chain joins TRBV18 and TRBJ1-2; D gene uncertain. Germline values: CDR1 KGHSH, CDR2 LQKENI. Trimming removed 7 bases at V and 5 bases at J, with 17 bases between. CDR3 length: 14 amino acids.

The V call is TRBV20-1, the J call TRBJ2-3, with D possibly matching TRBD2 (6 bases). The CDR3 has 15 residues. The V and J ends lost 8 bases and 4 bases respectively, with 22 bases between them. Per germline, CDR1 DFQATT and CDR2 SNEGSKA (reference sequence). The CDR3 DNA reads TGCAGTACTCTCGGGAGACCTGGAAGCTCAGATACGCAGTATTTT. Protein product: CSTLGRPGSSDTQYF.

This clonotype was seen more than once but under ten times. This chain links TRBV28 with TRBJ2-1; D possibly corresponds to TRBD2 (6 bases). V was cut by 4 bases and J by 4 bases, with 14 bases left in between. The CDR3 runs to 15 residues. Germline V gene lookup returns CDR1 MDHEN and CDR2 SYDVKM. CDR3 sequence: CASSSSGPLYNEQFF. In nucleotides, the CDR3 is TGTGCCAGCAGTTCCAGCGGGCCCCTTTACAATGAGCAGTTCTTC. Full variable domain (rest looked up from reference TRBV28 and TRBJ2-1): DVKVTQSSRYLVKRTGEKVFLECVQDMDHENMFWYRQDPGLGLRLIYFSYDVKMKEKGDIPEGYSVSREKKERFSLILESASTNQTSMYLCASSSSGPLYNEQFFGPGTRLTVL.

The V and J genes are TRBV4-2 and TRBJ2-7; weak D call: TRBD1 (5 bases). Near its end, the DNA agrees better with TRBJ2-5, so the J call may be wrong. Germline loops: CDR1 LGHNA, CDR2 YNFKEQ. The CDR3 is 16 amino acids. The CDR3 loop reads CASSTVPSKGEETQYF. For the CDR3, the DNA is TGTGCCAGCAGCACCGTCCCTTCGAAAGGGGAAGAGACCCAGTACTTC.

Many counts were recorded for this clonotype. The V and J genes are TRBV7-3 and TRBJ2-1; 8 bases match TRBD2. CDR1 is SGHTA, CDR2 FQGTGA, per germline. V trimming: 2 bases; J trimming: 4 bases; junction bases outside the gene matches: 7. The CDR3 extends over 16 amino acids. This chain's CDR3 is CASSLGGGSRYNEQFF. CDR3 nucleotides: TGTGCCAGCAGCTTAGGCGGGGGGTCACGTTACAATGAGCAGTTCTTC.

The chain carries TRBV3-1 and TRBJ2-7; the D gene is possibly TRBD2 (5 bases). The J call is uncertain, as TRBJ2-5 better fits the DNA end. The CDR3 contains 14 residues. Germline V CDR1 and CDR2: LGHDT, YNNKEL (reference sequence). CDR3 loop: CASTHLDSKETQYF. The CDR3, as DNA: TGTGCCAGCACCCATTTGGACTCCAAAGAGACCCAGTACTTC.

In this sample, this clonotype turned up a few times. The chain links TRBV7-3 to TRBJ2-1; 14 bases match TRBD2. The CDR3 covers 16 residues. CDR1 is SGHTA, CDR2 FQGTGA, per germline. V was pared by 5 bases and J by 7 bases, with 7 bases of the junction left unmatched. This CDR3 reads CASSATSGGAKNEQFF. The CDR3, as DNA: TGTGCCAGCAGCGCGACTAGCGGGGGGGCCAAAAATGAGCAGTTCTTC. Full variable domain (outside the CDR3, taken from reference TRBV7-3 and TRBJ2-1): GAGVSQTPSNKVTEKGKYVELRCDPISGHTALYWYRQSLGQGPEFLIYFQGTGAADDSGLPNDRFFAVRPEGSVSTLKIQRTERGDSAVYLCASSATSGGAKNEQFFGPGTRLTVL.

This chain joins TRBV7-2 and TRBJ1-1; TRBD1 aligns across 12 bases. The germline V gene has CDR1 SGHTA and CDR2 FQGNSA. The CDR3 runs 16 residues. V was clipped by 6 bases and J by 5 bases; unmatched bases: 10. The CDR3 bases are TGTGCCAGCAGTCCGCCGGGACAGGGGGCGCGGACTGAAGCTTTCTTT. The encoded protein is CASSPPGQGARTEAFF.

V is TRBV19 and J is TRBJ2-3; D not resolved. The CDR3 spans 14 residues. The germline CDR1 and CDR2 sequences are LNHDA and SQIVND (reference sequence). V was trimmed by 3 bases and J by 1 base, leaving 8 bases between them. In DNA form, the CDR3 reads TGTGCCAGTAGTATGAGTTGGGGCACAGATACGCAGTATTTT. It is translated as CASSMSWGTDTQYF.

At least ten counts were recorded for this clonotype. The V and J genes are TRBV20-1 and TRBJ2-7, with D tentatively TRBD1 (5 bases). Germline loops: CDR1 DFQATT, CDR2 SNEGSKA (reference sequence). This CDR3 is 14 amino acids long. V was cut by 6 bases and J by 2 bases, with 17 bases left in between. The CDR3 DNA is TGCAGTGCCGCCTCGTCAGGGTATCCCTACGAGCAGTACTTC. Protein sequence: CSAASSGYPYEQYF.

The J gene is TRBJ2-1, the V gene TRBV27; 8 bases map to TRBD1. The length of the CDR3 is 15 residues. V dropped 6 bases and J dropped 8; count of bases not matched to a gene: 12. CDR1 and CDR2 (germline): MNHEY, SMNVEV (reference sequence). As DNA, the CDR3 is TGTGCCAGCAGACCAGGGGACAGGCGGTTTGATGAGCAGTTCTTC. It translates to CASRPGDRRFDEQFF.

The J gene is TRBJ2-7, the V gene TRBV12-3 or TRBV12-4, with TRBD1 matching over 7 bases. Germline trimming cut 7 bases from V and 0 bases from J; bases unmatched to any gene: 9. The CDR3 runs to 15 residues. CDR3 nucleotide sequence: TGTGCCAGCAACCTCGGCAGGGGGTACTCCTACGAGCAGTACTTC. It codes for CASNLGRGYSYEQYF.

This clonotype was counted ten times or more. This chain joins TRBV7-2 and TRBJ2-3; the match to TRBD2 covers 9 bases. The CDR3 extends over 15 amino acids. Germline assignment: CDR1 SGHTA and CDR2 FQGNSA. The V segment lost 3 bases and the J segment 1 base; nucleotides outside the gene matches: 2. The CDR3 region has the DNA TGTGCCAGCAGCTTGAGGACTAGCGGCACAGATACGCAGTATTTT. Residues: CASSLRTSGTDTQYF.

This rearrangement joins TRBV12-3 or TRBV12-4 to TRBJ1-2, with no clear D. V lost 8 bases and J 4 bases, leaving 11 bases between the germline ends. The CDR3 runs 12 residues. CDR3 in amino acids: CASSHGLYGYTF. The DNA of the CDR3 is TGTGCCAGCTCCCACGGGCTCTATGGCTACACCTTC.

This chain joins TRBV20-1 and TRBJ2-3; tentatively, D is TRBD2 (6 bases). Germline CDR1 reads DFQATT; CDR2 reads SNEGSKA (reference sequence). This CDR3 has 12 amino acids. The CDR3 DNA reads TGCAGCCCCATACGCGGGAAAGATACGCAGTATTTT. Translated, it gives CSPIRGKDTQYF.

With respect to this clonotype: This sequence may be a read error, since a much larger clone differs from it by one base. The chain employs TRBV6-6 and TRBJ2-1; TRBD2 matches 8 bases. CDR3 length equals 15 residues. Germline assignment: CDR1 MNHNY and CDR2 SVGAGI (reference sequence). CDR3 bases: TGTGCCAGCAGTGGGACGGGGGGGGGCCTCAATGAGCGGTTCTTC. Translation: CASSGTGGGLNERFF.

This clonotype was observed a handful of times. The genes are TRBV27 and TRBJ1-2; 8 bases line up with TRBD1. There are 16 residues in the CDR3. From germline, CDR1 is MNHEY and CDR2 SMNVEV (reference sequence). V shed 4 bases and J 4 bases; nucleotides not matched to a gene: 11. For the CDR3, the DNA is TGTGCCAGCAGTTCCGCCAGGGGGCGAATAGCCTATGGCTACACCTTC. Its protein product is CASSSARGRIAYGYTF.

The rearrangement joins TRBV20-1 to TRBJ2-1; weak D call: TRBD2 (7 bases). The last part of the DNA fits TRBJ2-7 better; the J call may be wrong. The CDR3 totals 13 residues. CDR1 and CDR2 (germline): DFQATT, SNEGSKA (reference sequence). CDR3 in amino acids: CSASTSWDNEQYF. CDR3 nucleotides: TGCAGTGCTTCGACTAGCTGGGACAATGAGCAGTACTTC.

This clonotype was seen repeatedly, ten times or more. The gene calls are TRBV7-2 and TRBJ2-7, with D unclear. Trimming shortened V by 1 base and J by 2 bases, and 15 bases separated the two germline ends. The CDR3 consists of 16 residues. Per the germline V gene, CDR1 is SGHTA and CDR2 is FQGNSA. CDR3 protein: CASSLEQRSIPYEQYF. The CDR3 DNA reads TGTGCCAGCAGCTTAGAACAGAGGTCCATTCCCTACGAGCAGTACTTC. The full variable domain, rest sourced from reference TRBV7-2 and TRBJ2-7, is GAGVSQSPSNKVTEKGKDVELRCDPISGHTALYWYRQSLGQGLEFLIYFQGNSAPDKSGLPSDRFSAERTGGSVSTLTIQRTQQEDSAVYLCASSLEQRSIPYEQYFGPGTRLTVT.

This clonotype turned up a few times. Its ends do not fully match the called genes, so a read error is possible. The chain uses TRBV6-6 and TRBJ2-1; D is ambiguous. From germline, CDR1 is MNHNY and CDR2 SVGAGI (reference sequence). This CDR3 has 13 amino acids. CDR3 amino acids: CASSDSTQYEQFF. In DNA form, the CDR3 reads TGTGCCAGCAGTGACTCGACTCAGTATGAGCAGTTCTTC.

J is TRBJ2-7 and V is TRBV20-1; D may be TRBD2 (5 bases). The CDR3 spans 14 residues. Germline CDR1 and CDR2: DFQATT and SNEGSKA (reference sequence). V lost 3 bases and J 1 base, leaving 13 bases between the germline ends. The CDR3 DNA is TGCAGTGCTAGGGATACGACGGGGTCCTACGAGCAGTACTTC. It is translated as CSARDTTGSYEQYF.

This clonotype occurred many times. The chain uses TRBV6-5 and TRBJ1-1, with D unclear. The CDR3 sequence is 16 residues long. CDR1 is MNHEY and CDR2 is SVGAGI in the germline V gene. Trimming removed 0 bases from V and 5 bases from J, with 16 bases in between. DNA for the CDR3: TGTGCCAGCAGTTACTCGGGTGGGAGTAGGAGGACTGAAGCTTTCTTT. This translates into CASSYSGGSRRTEAFF.

The chain combines TRBV7-2 with TRBJ2-7, with D unresolved. The CDR3 has 14 amino acids. The germline V and J ends were trimmed by 5 bases and 2 bases, with 13 bases remaining between them. Germline V CDR1 and CDR2: SGHTA, FQGNSA. The CDR3 reads CASSVDRYTYEQYF. CDR3 nucleotide sequence: TGTGCCAGCAGCGTAGATAGGTATACCTACGAGCAGTACTTC.

This clonotype was seen more than once but under ten times. The CDR3 nucleotides are TGCGCCAGCAGCTCGATGACAGGGCGCGACGAGCAGTACTTC. This encodes CASSSMTGRDEQYF. V gene TRBV5-1 combines with J gene TRBJ2-7, with 7 bases aligning to TRBD1. Germline V CDR1 and CDR2: SGHRS, YFSETQ. Trimming removed 3 bases from V and 5 bases from J; junction bases left unmatched: 8. The CDR3 totals 14 residues.